Listed here are 12 T cell receptor beta chains from one sample, sequenced in a study of blood T cells in healthy people across ages. With a J-beta primer mix and a sample-barcoded 5' primer, a second PCR ran roughly 6 to 11 cycles. TCRdb redid the calling of the 5' RACE reads with MiXCR, one entry per CDR3 protein. The data show under 2,000,000 distinct CDR3 sequences, about 50% seen once. Sequenced sample: blood. These receptor sequences come from a woman in her forties in good health.

This clonotype was seen a few times. The chain combines TRBV3-1 with TRBJ2-3; the D gene could be TRBD1 or TRBD2 (5 bases each). The CDR3 runs to 16 residues. With 1 base removed from V and 0 bases from J, the gap between germline ends came to 11 bases. The germline CDR1 and CDR2 sequences are LGHDT and YNNKEL (reference sequence). The CDR3 region is CASSQGYGASTDTQYF. DNA for the CDR3: TGTGCCAGCAGCCAAGGCTACGGGGCGAGCACAGATACGCAGTATTTT.

Of note for this clonotype: A far larger clone is one base from this, pointing to a likely read error. The chain carries TRBV5-6 and TRBJ1-2; 7 nucleotides match TRBD1. Germline CDR1 SGHDT, CDR2 YYEEEE. CDR3 length: 12 amino acids. CDR3 residues: CANSRDSYGYTF. CDR3 DNA sequence: TGTGCCAACAGCCGGGACAGCTATGGCTACACCTTC. The entire variable domain, with the rest obtained from reference TRBV5-6 and TRBJ1-2, is as follows: DAGVTQSPTHLIKTRGQQVTLRCSPKSGHDTVSWYQQALGQGPQFIFQYYEEEERQRGNFPDRFSGHQFPNYSSELNVNALLLGDSALYLCANSRDSYGYTFGSGTRLTVV.

The rearrangement links TRBV20-1 to TRBJ2-3; the match to TRBD1 covers 8 bases. Germline V gives CDR1 DFQATT, CDR2 SNEGSKA (reference sequence). With 6 bases clipped from V and 3 bases from J, the junction kept 11 bases outside the gene matches. CDR3 length: 15 residues. The CDR3 loop is CSAPGGQGGTDTQYF. The CDR3 DNA follows: TGCAGTGCCCCAGGAGGACAGGGCGGGACAGATACGCAGTATTTT.

The V and J genes are TRBV7-2 and TRBJ2-1; possibly TRBD1 or TRBD2 for D (5 bases each). CDR3 size: 15 residues. V lost 1 base and J 10 bases, leaving 17 bases between the germline ends. The germline gives CDR1 SGHTA, CDR2 FQGNSA. DNA of the CDR3: TGTGCCAGCAGCTTAGACGGGACCACCTCCCGAGAGCAGTTCTTC. This translates into CASSLDGTTSREQFF.

This clonotype has only a few counts. The rearrangement uses TRBV6-2 or TRBV6-3 and TRBJ2-5; 7 nucleotides agree with TRBD1. Losses at the gene ends were 10 bases for V and 7 bases for J; bases not matched to a gene: 9. Germline lookup yields CDR1 MNHEY and CDR2 SVGEGT. CDR3 length equals 12 residues. The CDR3 DNA reads as TGTGCCACCCGACAGGGCTCGGGGACCCAGTACTTC. Translated, it gives CATRQGSGTQYF.

The rearrangement joins TRBV3-1 to TRBJ2-5; D gene unclear. V lost 4 bases and J lost 11, with 11 bases in between. The germline CDR1 and CDR2 sequences are LGHDT and YNNKEL (reference sequence). The CDR3 length is 11 residues. Here the CDR3 reads CASSRRQEQYF. CDR3 coding DNA: TGTGCCAGCAGCCGACGACAAGAGCAGTACTTC.

This clonotype was counted only a few times. The chain uses TRBV7-9 and TRBJ2-7; the D call may be TRBD1 or TRBD2 (5 bases each). Germline V lookup: CDR1 SEHNR, CDR2 FQNEAQ (reference sequence). The V and J ends lost 5 bases and 3 bases respectively, with 14 bases between them. This CDR3 region has 14 residues. The CDR3 bases are TGTGCCAGCAGCCCCCGGGACGGAATCTACGAGCAGTACTTC. Its translation is CASSPRDGIYEQYF.

The chain couples TRBV28 to TRBJ2-5; 9 bases fit TRBD1. The CDR3 loop spans 16 amino acids. Per the germline V gene, CDR1 is MDHEN and CDR2 is SYDVKM. V was clipped by 2 bases and J by 4 bases; unmatched bases: 8. The CDR3 region has the DNA TGTGCCAGCAGTTTAAATAGGAACAGGGGGCGAGAGACCCAGTACTTC. Its translation: CASSLNRNRGRETQYF.

V is TRBV20-1 and J is TRBJ2-1; D unclear. Germline V gene lookup returns CDR1 DFQATT and CDR2 SNEGSKA (reference sequence). The CDR3 runs to 11 residues. Trimming took 6 bases from V and 4 from J, leaving 7 bases between them. CDR3: CSAHAYNEQFF. DNA for the CDR3: TGCAGTGCCCATGCTTACAATGAGCAGTTCTTC.

V usage is TRBV20-1 and J usage is TRBJ1-2; D gene uncertain. Trimming removed 3 bases at V and 4 bases at J, with 15 bases between. CDR3 size: 14 residues. Germline lookup yields CDR1 DFQATT and CDR2 SNEGSKA (reference sequence). Written as DNA, the CDR3 is TGCAGTGCTAGGTCCCAGTTGTTAGGCTATGGCTACACCTTC. It codes for CSARSQLLGYGYTF.

This clonotype was found a few times. CDR3 sequence reads: CSVEPPGHPYEQYF. The CDR3 DNA follows: TGCAGCGTTGAGCCCCCGGGACACCCCTACGAGCAGTACTTC. This chain joins TRBV29-1 and TRBJ2-7; the D gene is possibly TRBD1 (6 bases). The germline V and J ends were trimmed by 3 bases and 2 bases, with 14 bases remaining between them. The CDR3 is made up of 14 amino acids. Germline loops: CDR1 SQVTM, CDR2 ANQGSEA.

The chain couples TRBV3-1 to TRBJ2-3; D may correspond to TRBD1 or TRBD2 (6 bases each). Trimming took off 7 bases at V and 1 base at J, with 27 bases between the two ends. Germline-derived CDR1 and CDR2 are LGHDT and YNNKEL (reference sequence). The CDR3 extends over 19 amino acids. The CDR3 region has the DNA TGTGCCAGCAACTCGAGGAAGGACCTGGGGGGCCGCCGCACAGATACGCAGTATTTT. Protein: CASNSRKDLGGRRTDTQYF.